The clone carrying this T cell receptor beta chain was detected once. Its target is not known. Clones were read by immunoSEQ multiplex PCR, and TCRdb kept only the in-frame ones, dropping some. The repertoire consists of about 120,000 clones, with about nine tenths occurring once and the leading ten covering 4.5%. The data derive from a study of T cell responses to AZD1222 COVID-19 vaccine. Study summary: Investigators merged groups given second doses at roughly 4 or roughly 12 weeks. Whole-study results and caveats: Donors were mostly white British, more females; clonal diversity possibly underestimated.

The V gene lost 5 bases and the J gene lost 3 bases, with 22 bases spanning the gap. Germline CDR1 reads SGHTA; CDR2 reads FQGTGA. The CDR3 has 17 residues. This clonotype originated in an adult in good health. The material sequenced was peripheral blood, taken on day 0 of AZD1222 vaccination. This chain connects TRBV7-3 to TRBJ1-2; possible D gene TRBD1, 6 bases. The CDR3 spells CASSPQGGAGSHYGYTF. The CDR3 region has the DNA TGTGCCAGCAGCCCACAGGGAGGGGCAGGGTCTCACTATGGCTACACCTTC. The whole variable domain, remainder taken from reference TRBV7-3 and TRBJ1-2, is GAGVSQTPSNKVTEKGKYVELRCDPISGHTALYWYRQSLGQGPEFLIYFQGTGAADDSGLPNDRFFAVRPEGSVSTLKIQRTERGDSAVYLCASSPQGGAGSHYGYTFGSGTRLTVV.